This TCR beta chain was captured by sequencing in a study of T cell responses to AZD1222 COVID-19 vaccine. This CDR3 has 12 amino acids. V was shortened by 1 base and J by 9 bases, with 7 bases between the two germline ends. The germline CDR1 and CDR2 sequences are LGHNT and FRNRAP. Study results and caveats: In all cases, repertoires were sampled only after the peak T cell response.

Clones were read by immunoSEQ multiplex PCR, and TCRdb kept only the in-frame ones, dropping some. This sample has some 250,000 clones, with 90% to 95% found just once. A note on this clone: Its specificity is unknown.

The clonotype was recovered from an adult who received the AZD1222 COVID-19 vaccine. The material was peripheral blood, obtained 28 days after the second AZD1222 dose. The V and J genes are TRBV12-5 and TRBJ1-5, with D unclear. The CDR3 DNA sequence: TGTGCTAGTGGTTTGGGTTTAGGGCCCCAGCATTTT. As protein: CASGLGLGPQHF.